The rows below give T cell receptor beta chains drawn from one sample of a study of blood T cell repertoires in COVID-19. Here immunoSEQ multiplex PCR was the method, and the copy in TCRdb shows in-frame clones only, minus some. There are roughly 140,000 clones in the sample; 85% to 90% occur only once, and approximately 3% lies in the top ten. The sequenced sample was peripheral blood. The origin of the receptors is a woman aged 55 to 70 with active COVID-19. The CDR3 runs from the conserved cysteine through the conserved F or W. Each record gives: D gene, V gene, J gene, clone size, CDR3 DNA, CDR3 protein. D genes are given only for firm matches. Not every row has a clone size; where given, it reads once, few, many or a size class.

TRBD1,TRBV5-4,TRBJ2-1,.,TGTGCCAGCGCCTCTGGGGACAGGGCCTACAATGAGCAGTTCTTC,CASASGDRAYNEQFF
.,TRBV6-4,TRBJ2-3,.,TGTGCCAGCGTAACCGCGTCGGGGTCGGGTTACACAGATACGCAGTATTTT,CASVTASGSGYTDTQYF
.,TRBV19,TRBJ1-6,.,TGTGCCAGTAGTATAGACAGGGTTTCACCCCTCCACTTT,CASSIDRVSPLHF
TRBD2,TRBV3-1/TRBV3-2,TRBJ2-3,.,TGTGCCAGCAGCCTGTTAGCGGGCTGGGGAGATACGCAGTATTTT,CASSLLAGWGDTQYF
.,TRBV4-3,TRBJ2-1,.,TGCGCCAGCAGCCAAGATTCGGGGGGCGACAATGAGCAGTTCTTC,CASSQDSGGDNEQFF
.,TRBV6-5,TRBJ1-1,.,TGTGCCACCCTCCTCGGAGTTATGAACACTGAAGCTTTCTTT,CATLLGVMNTEAFF
.,TRBV9,TRBJ2-5,.,TGTGCCAGCAGCGGAACATCGTACCAAGAGACCCAGTACTTC,CASSGTSYQETQYF
.,TRBV13,TRBJ2-7,.,TGTGCCAGCAGCTCCGCACTGGACAGCGCCTACGAGCAGTACTTC,CASSSALDSAYEQYF
TRBD1,TRBV7-8,TRBJ1-5,.,TGTGCCAGCAGCGTCCAGGGGGCGCGGCAGCCCCAGCATTTT,CASSVQGARQPQHF
TRBD2,TRBV9,TRBJ2-1,.,TGTGCCAGCAGCGGAAGGTCGGGACTAGCGTTTGGGCAGTTCTTC,CASSGRSGLAFGQFF
.,TRBV10-2,TRBJ1-2,.,TGCGCCAGCAGTGAGTTAGGAGGTCCTGGCTACACCTTC,CASSELGGPGYTF
.,TRBV29-1,TRBJ2-7,.,TGCAGCGCCGAAGGATCTAGTGCCGAGCAGTACTTC,CSAEGSSAEQYF
.,TRBV5-1,TRBJ2-7,.,TGCGCCAGCAGCTTGGGACAACCGGGGGAGCAGTACTTC,CASSLGQPGEQYF
.,TRBV18,TRBJ1-2,.,TGTGCCAGCTCGTCGGTTTCTGGCTACACCTTC,CASSSVSGYTF
.,TRBV27,TRBJ2-5,.,TGTGCCAGCAGCTTTGCGGGGGCCGTGCAAGGGACCCAGTACTTC,CASSFAGAVQGTQYF
TRBD1,TRBV5-1,TRBJ1-4,.,TGCGCCAGCAGCTTAGGACAGGAACCTGAAAAACTGTTTTTT,CASSLGQEPEKLFF
TRBD2,TRBV5-1,TRBJ2-7,.,TGCGCCAGCAGCCCGGGACTAGCTAACACCTACGAGCAGTACTTC,CASSPGLANTYEQYF
.,TRBV7-8,TRBJ1-2,.,TGTGCCAGCAGCCGGGCTGCGGGGGGCTACACCTTC,CASSRAAGGYTF
TRBD1,TRBV4-1,TRBJ2-5,.,TGCGCCAGCAGCCAAGGGCGAAGGGGGCGTGAGGAGACCCAGTACTTC,CASSQGRRGREETQYF
.,TRBV28,TRBJ1-1,.,TGTGCCATCAGAGAGGACTCGGGAATCATGAACACTGAAGCTTTCTTT,CAIREDSGIMNTEAFF
TRBD2,TRBV7-8,TRBJ2-1,.,TGTGCCAGCAGCCCTGACCTCCCGGCTAGCGGGAGGCCGTACTTTATCTCCTACAATGAGCAGTTCTTC,CASSPDLPASGRPYFISYNEQFF
TRBD2,TRBV2,TRBJ2-5,.,TGTGCCAGCAGGCCCAAGGGGGGTGCGGGAGGGTGGCAAGAGACCCAGTACTTC,CASRPKGGAGGWQETQYF
.,TRBV11-2,TRBJ1-2,.,TGTGCCAGCAGCGCAGACGGGATTAACTATGGCTACACCTTC,CASSADGINYGYTF
.,TRBV6-5,TRBJ2-5,once,TGTGCCAGCATAAGGACAGCAAGAGGGGAGACCCAGTACTTC,CASIRTARGETQYF
TRBD1,TRBV7-2,TRBJ2-7,.,TGTGCCAGCAGCTCCGACAGGGGGCGAAGTGGCTACGAGCAGTACTTC,CASSSDRGRSGYEQYF
.,TRBV5-6,TRBJ2-7,.,TGTGCCAGCAGCTTGGCCGAACTCGACGAGCAGTACTTC,CASSLAELDEQYF
.,TRBV28,TRBJ2-7,.,TGTGCCGCCCGGCGGGGAACCTACGAGCAGTACTTC,CAARRGTYEQYF
TRBD2,TRBV7-3,TRBJ2-3,.,TGTGCCAGCAGCTCGCCACCGGGGGCGGGAGGGCCCGGGGATACGCAGTATTTT,CASSSPPGAGGPGDTQYF
.,TRBV4-1,TRBJ1-2,.,TGCGCCAGCAGAAAACCGGGGGGCCCCTATGGCTACACCTTC,CASRKPGGPYGYTF
TRBD2,TRBV7-3,TRBJ2-5,.,TGTGCCAGCAGCTTAAGTGCGGGAGGGGTTGAGACCCAGTACTTC,CASSLSAGGVETQYF
.,TRBV10-3,TRBJ2-3,.,TGTGCCATCAGTAGGGGACTTACCAACACAGATACGCAGTATTTT,CAISRGLTNTDTQYF
.,TRBV5-4,TRBJ2-3,.,TGTGCCAGCAGCTTGGCAGGCACAGATACGCAGTATTTT,CASSLAGTDTQYF
.,TRBV2,TRBJ2-4,.,TGTGCCAGCAGTGAAGCGCTCGGGGGTTTCTCGGCCAAAAACATTCAGTACTTC,CASSEALGGFSAKNIQYF
.,TRBV6-5,TRBJ1-6,.,TGTGCCAGCAGGGACAGTAATTCACCCCTCCACTTT,CASRDSNSPLHF
TRBD1,TRBV9,TRBJ2-2,.,TGTGCCAGCAGCGTCAGGGGGCTGATCGGAACGGGGGAGCTGTTTTTT,CASSVRGLIGTGELFF
TRBD2,TRBV18,TRBJ2-2,.,TGTGCCAGCTCACCGAGGACTAGCGGAAACACCGGGGAGCTGTTTTTT,CASSPRTSGNTGELFF
TRBD1,TRBV7-3,TRBJ1-1,.,TGTGCCAGCAGCTTAACCAGGGGGCGTAACGAGGAAGCTTTCTTT,CASSLTRGRNEEAFF
.,TRBV28,TRBJ2-3,.,TGTGCCAGCAGTTTGGCTGGACTATCACCACCCACAGATACGCAGTATTTT,CASSLAGLSPPTDTQYF
.,TRBV10-1,TRBJ2-5,.,TGCGCCAGCAACGGCGGTCCCGGGACCCAGTACTTC,CASNGGPGTQYF
.,TRBV15,TRBJ2-7,.,TGTGCCACCAGCAGAGATTATCAGGCCCTCACCTACGAGCAGTACTTC,CATSRDYQALTYEQYF
TRBD1,TRBV19,TRBJ2-6,.,TGTGCCAGTTGGTTGGGGACAGGACTCTATAGCTCTGGGGCCAACGTCCTGACTTTC,CASWLGTGLYSSGANVLTF
TRBD2,TRBV6-5,TRBJ2-1,once,TGTGCCAGCAGTTACGGACTAGCGGGAGACTACAATGAGCAGTTCTTC,CASSYGLAGDYNEQFF
TRBD2,TRBV7-9,TRBJ2-7,.,TGTGCCAGCAGCAGTAGCGGGAGGGGGCCCTACGAGCAGTACTTC,CASSSSGRGPYEQYF
TRBD2,TRBV7-6,TRBJ2-1,.,TGTGCCAGCAGCTTAGCGGGGGCGGGAGGGCGGAATGAGCAGTTCTTC,CASSLAGAGGRNEQFF
.,TRBV6-6,TRBJ1-2,.,TGTGCCAGCAGCCCCCCCGAGGACTATGGCTACACCTTC,CASSPPEDYGYTF
.,TRBV30,TRBJ1-5,.,TGTGCCTGGAGTCCCCCCAACTGGTATAGCAATCAGCCCCAGCATTTT,CAWSPPNWYSNQPQHF
TRBD1,TRBV28,TRBJ1-2,.,TGTGCCAGCAGTTTAACACAGGGGAGACGGCGCTATGGCTACACCTTC,CASSLTQGRRRYGYTF
TRBD2,TRBV9,TRBJ2-1,.,TGTGCCAGCAGCGTGACTAGCGGCTACAATGAGCAGTTCTTC,CASSVTSGYNEQFF
TRBD2,TRBV9,TRBJ2-5,.,TGTGCCAGCACCCCACTAGCGGGAGGAGAGACCCAGTACTTC,CASTPLAGGETQYF
TRBD2,TRBV7-9,TRBJ2-1,.,TGTGCCAGCAGCGCCCGACTAGCGGAAGCCTACAATGAGCAGTTCTTC,CASSARLAEAYNEQFF
TRBD2,TRBV5-1,TRBJ2-5,.,TGCGCCAGCTCCCTCGTAGCGGGAGGGGAGGAGACCCAGTACTTC,CASSLVAGGEETQYF
TRBD2,TRBV6-2/TRBV6-3,TRBJ2-1,.,TGTGCCAGCAGTTACTCGAATATAGCGGGAGCGGGTTACAATGAGCAGTTCTTC,CASSYSNIAGAGYNEQFF
TRBD1,TRBV19,TRBJ1-4,.,TGTGCCAGTCAACCGGGACAGGGTTTTAAGGCAACTAATGAAAAACTGTTTTTT,CASQPGQGFKATNEKLFF